This T cell receptor (beta chain) originates from a study of T cells in Graves' hyperthyroidism and ophthalmopathy. About the research overall: Peripheral blood sampling occurred at initial diagnosis, before any treatment.

This clonotype has ten or more counts. Germline V CDR1 and CDR2: MNHNS, SASEGT. V was cut by 6 bases and J by 0 bases, with 8 bases left in between. The CDR3 runs 13 residues. There were TCR beta CDR3 regions amplified from RNA transcripts. TCR CDR3 underwent first-round RT-PCR with the HTBI primer set. MiXCR, run by TCRdb on the multiplex PCR reads, gives a single entry per CDR3 protein. Here the sample spans a few hundred thousand distinct CDR3 sequences, around a fifth being singletons. Uncontrolled infection, other autoimmune disease, pregnancy or lactation disqualified patients from enrolment. Sequenced material: blood. The sequence was obtained from a woman aged 45-65 years with Graves' hyperthyroidism. The V gene is TRBV6-1, the J gene TRBJ1-1; D is uncertain. The CDR3, as DNA: TGTGCCAGCAGGGTAACAGTGAACACTGAAGCTTTCTTT. Protein: CASRVTVNTEAFF.